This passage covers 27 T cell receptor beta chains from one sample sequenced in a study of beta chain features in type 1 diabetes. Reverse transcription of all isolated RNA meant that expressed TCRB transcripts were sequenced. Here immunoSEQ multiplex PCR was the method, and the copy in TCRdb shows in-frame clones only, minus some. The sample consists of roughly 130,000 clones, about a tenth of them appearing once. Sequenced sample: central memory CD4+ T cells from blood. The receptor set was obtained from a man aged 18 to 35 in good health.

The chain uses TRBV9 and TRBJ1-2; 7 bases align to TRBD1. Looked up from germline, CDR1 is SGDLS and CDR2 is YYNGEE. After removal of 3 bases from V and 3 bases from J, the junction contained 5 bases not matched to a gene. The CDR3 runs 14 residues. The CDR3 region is CASSAGQAHYGYTF. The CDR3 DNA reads TGTGCCAGCAGCGCCGGACAGGCTCACTATGGCTACACCTTC.

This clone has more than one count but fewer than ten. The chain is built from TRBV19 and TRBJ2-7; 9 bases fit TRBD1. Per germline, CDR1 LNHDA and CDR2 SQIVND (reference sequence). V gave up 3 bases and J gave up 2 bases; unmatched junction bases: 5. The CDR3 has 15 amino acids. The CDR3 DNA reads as TGTGCCAGTAGTATCCCCGGGACAGGGCCCTACGAGCAGTACTTC. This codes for CASSIPGTGPYEQYF.

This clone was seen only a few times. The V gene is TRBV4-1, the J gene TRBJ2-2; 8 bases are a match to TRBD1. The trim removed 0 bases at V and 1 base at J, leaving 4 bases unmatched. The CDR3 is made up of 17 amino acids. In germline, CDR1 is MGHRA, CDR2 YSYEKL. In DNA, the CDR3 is TGCGCCAGCAGCCAAGATGGGGACAGGTGGAACACCGGGGAGCTGTTTTTT. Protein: CASSQDGDRWNTGELFF.

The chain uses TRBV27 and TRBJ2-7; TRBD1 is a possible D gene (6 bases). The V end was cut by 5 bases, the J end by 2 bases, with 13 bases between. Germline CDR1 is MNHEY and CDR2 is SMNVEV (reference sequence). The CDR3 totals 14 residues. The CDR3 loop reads CASSHRVRTYEQYF. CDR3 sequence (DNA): TGTGCCAGCAGTCACAGGGTAAGGACCTACGAGCAGTACTTC.

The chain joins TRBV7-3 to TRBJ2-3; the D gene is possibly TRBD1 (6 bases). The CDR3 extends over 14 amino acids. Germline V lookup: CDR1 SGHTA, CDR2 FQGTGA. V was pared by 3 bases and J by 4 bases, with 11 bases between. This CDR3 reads CASSLQGSPDTQYF. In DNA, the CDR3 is TGTGCCAGCAGCTTGCAGGGGTCCCCAGATACGCAGTATTTT.

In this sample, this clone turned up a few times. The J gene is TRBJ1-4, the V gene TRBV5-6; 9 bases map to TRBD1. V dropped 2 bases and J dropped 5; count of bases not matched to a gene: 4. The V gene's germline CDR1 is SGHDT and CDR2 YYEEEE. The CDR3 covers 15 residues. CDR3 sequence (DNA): TGTGCCAGCAGCTTACGGACAGGGGTGAATGAAAAACTGTTTTTT. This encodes CASSLRTGVNEKLFF.

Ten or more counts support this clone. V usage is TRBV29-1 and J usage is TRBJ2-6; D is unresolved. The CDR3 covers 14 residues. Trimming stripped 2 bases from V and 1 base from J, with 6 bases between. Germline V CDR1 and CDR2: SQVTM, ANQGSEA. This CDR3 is CSVEKSSGANVLTF. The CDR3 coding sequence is TGCAGCGTTGAAAAATCGTCTGGGGCCAACGTCCTGACTTTC.

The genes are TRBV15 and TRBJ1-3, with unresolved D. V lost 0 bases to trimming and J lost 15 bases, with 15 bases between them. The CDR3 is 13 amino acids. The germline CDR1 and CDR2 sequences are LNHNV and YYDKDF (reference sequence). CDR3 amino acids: CATSRDQDGSEYF. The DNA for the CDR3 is TGTGCCACCAGCAGAGATCAGGATGGCTCCGAATATTTT.

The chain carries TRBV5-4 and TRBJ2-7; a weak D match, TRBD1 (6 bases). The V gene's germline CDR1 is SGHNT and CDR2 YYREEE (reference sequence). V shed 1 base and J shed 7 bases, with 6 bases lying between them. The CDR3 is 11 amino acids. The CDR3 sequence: CASSLRGEQYF. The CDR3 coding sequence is TGTGCCAGCAGCTTGAGGGGGGAGCAGTACTTC.

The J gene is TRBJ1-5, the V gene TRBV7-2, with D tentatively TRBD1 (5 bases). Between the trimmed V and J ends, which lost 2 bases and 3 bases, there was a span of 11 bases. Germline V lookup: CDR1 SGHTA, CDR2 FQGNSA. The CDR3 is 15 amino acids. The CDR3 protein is CASSLLGGANQPQHF. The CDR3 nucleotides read TGTGCCAGCAGCTTATTGGGCGGGGCCAATCAGCCCCAGCATTTT. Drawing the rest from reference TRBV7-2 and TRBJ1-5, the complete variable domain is GAGVSQSPSNKVTEKGKDVELRCDPISGHTALYWYRQSLGQGLEFLIYFQGNSAPDKSGLPSDRFSAERTGGSVSTLTIQRTQQEDSAVYLCASSLLGGANQPQHFGDGTRLSIL.

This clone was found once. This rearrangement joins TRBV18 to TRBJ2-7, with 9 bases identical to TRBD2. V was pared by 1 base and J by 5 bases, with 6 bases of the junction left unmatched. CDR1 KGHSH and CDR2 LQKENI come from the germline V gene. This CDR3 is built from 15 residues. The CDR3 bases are TGTGCCAGCTCACCACTGGGCGGGGGGGCAAACGAGCAGTACTTC. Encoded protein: CASSPLGGGANEQYF.

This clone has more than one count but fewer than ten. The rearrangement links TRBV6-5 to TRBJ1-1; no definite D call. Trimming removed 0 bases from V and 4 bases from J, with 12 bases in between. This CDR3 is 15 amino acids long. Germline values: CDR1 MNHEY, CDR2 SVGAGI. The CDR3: CASSYSAASGTEAFF. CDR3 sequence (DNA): TGTGCCAGCAGTTACTCAGCTGCGTCGGGCACTGAAGCTTTCTTT.

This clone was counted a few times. CDR3 region: CAWSPGTGSTDTQYF. The CDR3 DNA follows: TGTGCCTGGAGTCCCGGGACAGGAAGCACAGATACGCAGTATTTT. The J gene is TRBJ2-3, the V gene TRBV30, with 8 bases matching TRBD1. The CDR3 is 15 residues long. V was pared by 2 bases and J by 0 bases, with 4 bases of the junction left unmatched. Germline V lookup: CDR1 GTSNPN, CDR2 SVGIG (reference sequence). Drawing the rest from reference TRBV30 and TRBJ2-3, the complete variable domain is SQTIHQWPATLVQPVGSPLSLECTVEGTSNPNLYWYRQAAGRGLQLLFYSVGIGQISSEVPQNLSASRPQDRQFILSSKKLLLSDSGFYLCAWSPGTGSTDTQYFGPGTRLTVL.

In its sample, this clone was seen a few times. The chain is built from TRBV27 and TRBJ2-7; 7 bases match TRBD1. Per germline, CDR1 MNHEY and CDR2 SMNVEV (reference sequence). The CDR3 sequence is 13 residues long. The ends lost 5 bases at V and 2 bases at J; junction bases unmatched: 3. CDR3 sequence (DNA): TGTGCCAGCAGTAAGACAGGGCCCTACGAGCAGTACTTC. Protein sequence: CASSKTGPYEQYF.

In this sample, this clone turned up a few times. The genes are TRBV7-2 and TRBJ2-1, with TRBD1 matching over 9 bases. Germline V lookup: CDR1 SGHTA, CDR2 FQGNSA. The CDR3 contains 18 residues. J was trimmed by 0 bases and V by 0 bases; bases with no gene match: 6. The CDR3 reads CASSLAYPGQGSYNEQFF. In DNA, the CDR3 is TGTGCCAGCAGCTTAGCGTATCCGGGACAGGGCTCCTACAATGAGCAGTTCTTC.

In DNA form, the CDR3 reads TGCGCCAGCAGCTCCACAGGGGCTACAGGGGAAAAACTGTTTTTT. Its protein product is CASSSTGATGEKLFF. The chain recombines TRBV5-1 with TRBJ1-4, with TRBD1 identical over 7 bases. V shed 3 bases, J shed 8 bases, and the junction held 10 bases outside the gene matches. In germline, CDR1 is SGHRS, CDR2 YFSETQ. The CDR3 runs 15 residues.

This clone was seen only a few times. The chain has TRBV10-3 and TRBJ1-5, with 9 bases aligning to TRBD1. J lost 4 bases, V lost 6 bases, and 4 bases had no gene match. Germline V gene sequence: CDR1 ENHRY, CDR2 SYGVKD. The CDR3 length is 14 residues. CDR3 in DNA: TGTGCCATCAGCGGACAGGGGTGGAATCAGCCCCAGCATTTT. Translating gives CAISGQGWNQPQHF.

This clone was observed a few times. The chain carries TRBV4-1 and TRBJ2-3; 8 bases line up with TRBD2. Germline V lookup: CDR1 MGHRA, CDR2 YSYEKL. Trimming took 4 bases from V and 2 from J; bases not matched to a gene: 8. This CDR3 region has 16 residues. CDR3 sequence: CASSLRGGGLTDTQYF. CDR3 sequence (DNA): TGCGCCAGCAGCCTTAGAGGCGGGGGGCTCACAGATACGCAGTATTTT.

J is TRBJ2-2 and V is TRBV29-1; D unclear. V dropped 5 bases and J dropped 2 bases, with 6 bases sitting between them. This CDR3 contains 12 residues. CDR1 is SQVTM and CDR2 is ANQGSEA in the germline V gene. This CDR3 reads CSVSRNTGELFF. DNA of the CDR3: TGCAGCGTTTCCAGAAACACCGGGGAGCTGTTTTTT.

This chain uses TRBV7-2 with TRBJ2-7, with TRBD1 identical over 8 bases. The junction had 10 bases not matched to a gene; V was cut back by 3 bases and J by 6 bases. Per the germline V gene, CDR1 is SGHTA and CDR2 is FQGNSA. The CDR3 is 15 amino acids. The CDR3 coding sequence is TGTGCCAGCAGCTTCTCTATCACAGGGGGTACCGAGCAGTACTTC. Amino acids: CASSFSITGGTEQYF.

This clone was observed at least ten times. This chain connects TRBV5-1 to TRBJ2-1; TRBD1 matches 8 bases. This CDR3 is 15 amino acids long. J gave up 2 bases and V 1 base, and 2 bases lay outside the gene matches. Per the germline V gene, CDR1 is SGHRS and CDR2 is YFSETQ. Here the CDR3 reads CASSLLQGAYNEQFF. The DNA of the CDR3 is TGCGCCAGCAGCTTGTTACAGGGGGCCTACAATGAGCAGTTCTTC.

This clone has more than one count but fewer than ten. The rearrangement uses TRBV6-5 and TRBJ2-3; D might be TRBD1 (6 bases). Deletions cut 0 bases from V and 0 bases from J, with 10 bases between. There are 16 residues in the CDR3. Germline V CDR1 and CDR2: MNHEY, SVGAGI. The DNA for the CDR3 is TGTGCCAGCAGTTACTCGAACAGGGAGAGCACAGATACGCAGTATTTT. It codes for CASSYSNRESTDTQYF.

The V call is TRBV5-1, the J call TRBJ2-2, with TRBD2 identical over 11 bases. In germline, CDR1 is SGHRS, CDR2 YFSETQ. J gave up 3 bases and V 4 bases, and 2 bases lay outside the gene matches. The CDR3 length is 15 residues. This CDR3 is CASSQLAGDTGELFF. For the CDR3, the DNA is TGCGCCAGCAGCCAACTAGCGGGGGACACCGGGGAGCTGTTTTTT.

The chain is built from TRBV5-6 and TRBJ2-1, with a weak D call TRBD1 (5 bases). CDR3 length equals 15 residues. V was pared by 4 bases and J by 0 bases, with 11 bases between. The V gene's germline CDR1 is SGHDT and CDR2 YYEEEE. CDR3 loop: CASSLRVSSYNEQFF. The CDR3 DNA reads TGTGCCAGCAGCCTCAGGGTTTCCTCCTACAATGAGCAGTTCTTC. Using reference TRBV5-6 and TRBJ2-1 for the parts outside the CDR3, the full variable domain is DAGVTQSPTHLIKTRGQQVTLRCSPKSGHDTVSWYQQALGQGPQFIFQYYEEEERQRGNFPDRFSGHQFPNYSSELNVNALLLGDSALYLCASSLRVSSYNEQFFGPGTRLTVL.

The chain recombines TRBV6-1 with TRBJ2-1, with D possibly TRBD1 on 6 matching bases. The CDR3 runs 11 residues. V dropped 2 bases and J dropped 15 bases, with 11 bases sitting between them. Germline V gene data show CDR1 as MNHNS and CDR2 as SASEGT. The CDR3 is CASSERGWVFF. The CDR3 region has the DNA TGTGCCAGCAGTGAAAGGGGGTGGGTGTTCTTC.

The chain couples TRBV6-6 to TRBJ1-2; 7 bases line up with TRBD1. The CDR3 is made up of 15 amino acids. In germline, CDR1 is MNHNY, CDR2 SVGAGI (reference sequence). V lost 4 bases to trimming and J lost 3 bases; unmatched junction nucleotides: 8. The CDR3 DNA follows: TGTGCCAGCAGTTCCAGGGGGAGAATGGACTATGGCTACACCTTC. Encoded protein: CASSSRGRMDYGYTF.

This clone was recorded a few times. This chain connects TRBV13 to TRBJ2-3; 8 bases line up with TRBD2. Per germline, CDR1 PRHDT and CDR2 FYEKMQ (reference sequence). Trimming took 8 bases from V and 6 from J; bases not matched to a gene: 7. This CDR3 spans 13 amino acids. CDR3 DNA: TGTGCCAGCCGAGCGGGGGCGGTTGATACGCAGTATTTT. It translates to CASRAGAVDTQYF.